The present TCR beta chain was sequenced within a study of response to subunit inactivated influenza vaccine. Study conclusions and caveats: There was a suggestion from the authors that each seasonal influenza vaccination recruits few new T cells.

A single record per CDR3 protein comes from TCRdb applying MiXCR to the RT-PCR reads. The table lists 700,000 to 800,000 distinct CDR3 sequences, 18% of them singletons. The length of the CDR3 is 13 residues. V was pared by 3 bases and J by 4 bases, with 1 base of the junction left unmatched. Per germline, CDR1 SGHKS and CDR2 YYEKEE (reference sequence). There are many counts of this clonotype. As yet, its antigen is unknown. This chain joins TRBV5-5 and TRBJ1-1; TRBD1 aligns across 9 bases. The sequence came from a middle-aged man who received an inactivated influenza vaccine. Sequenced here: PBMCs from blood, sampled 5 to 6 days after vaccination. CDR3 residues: CASSWGQGTEAFF. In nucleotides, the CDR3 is TGTGCCAGCAGCTGGGGACAGGGCACTGAAGCTTTCTTT.